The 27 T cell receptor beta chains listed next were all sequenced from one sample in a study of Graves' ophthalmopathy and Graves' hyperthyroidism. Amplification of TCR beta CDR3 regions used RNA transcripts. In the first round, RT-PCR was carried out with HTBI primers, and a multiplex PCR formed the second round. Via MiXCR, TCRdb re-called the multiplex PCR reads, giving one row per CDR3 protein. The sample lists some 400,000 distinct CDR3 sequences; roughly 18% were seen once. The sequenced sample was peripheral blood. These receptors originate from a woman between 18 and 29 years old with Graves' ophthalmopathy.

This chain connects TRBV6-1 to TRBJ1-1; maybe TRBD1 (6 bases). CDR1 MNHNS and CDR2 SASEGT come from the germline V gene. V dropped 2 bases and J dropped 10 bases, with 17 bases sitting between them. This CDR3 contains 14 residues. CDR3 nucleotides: TGTGCCAGCAGTGAATCGCCAGGGGTATTGGTAGCTTTCTTT. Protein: CASSESPGVLVAFF.

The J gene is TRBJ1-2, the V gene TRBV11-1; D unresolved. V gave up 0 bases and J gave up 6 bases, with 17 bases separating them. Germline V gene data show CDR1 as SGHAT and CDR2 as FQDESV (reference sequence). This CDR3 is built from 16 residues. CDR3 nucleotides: TGTGCCAGCAGCTTAGCGCTTGGGGAAGAGGGAAATGGCTACACCTTC. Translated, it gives CASSLALGEEGNGYTF. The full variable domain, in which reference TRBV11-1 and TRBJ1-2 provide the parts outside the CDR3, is EAEVAQSPRYKITEKSQAVAFWCDPISGHATLYWYRQILGQGPELLVQFQDESVVDDSQLPKDRFSAERLKGVDSTLKIQPAELGDSAMYLCASSLALGEEGNGYTFGSGTRLTVV.

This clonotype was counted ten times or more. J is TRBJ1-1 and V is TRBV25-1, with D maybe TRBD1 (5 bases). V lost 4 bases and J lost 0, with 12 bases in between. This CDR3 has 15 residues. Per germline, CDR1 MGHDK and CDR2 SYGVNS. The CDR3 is CASSARGGLNTEAFF. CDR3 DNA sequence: TGTGCCAGCAGTGCTCGGGGGGGACTGAACACTGAAGCTTTCTTT.

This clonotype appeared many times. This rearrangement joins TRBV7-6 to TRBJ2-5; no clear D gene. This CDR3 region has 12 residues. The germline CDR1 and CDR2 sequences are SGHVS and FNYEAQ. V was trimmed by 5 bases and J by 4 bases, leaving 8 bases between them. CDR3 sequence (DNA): TGTGCCAGCAGCACGGCCGGAGAGACCCAGTACTTC. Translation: CASSTAGETQYF.

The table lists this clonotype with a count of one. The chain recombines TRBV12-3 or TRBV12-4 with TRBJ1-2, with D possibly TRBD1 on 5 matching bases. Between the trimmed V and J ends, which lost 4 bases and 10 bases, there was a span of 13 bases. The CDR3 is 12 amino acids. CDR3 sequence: CASSSRDGLYTF. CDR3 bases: TGTGCCAGCAGTTCCCGGGACGGGCTCTACACCTTC.

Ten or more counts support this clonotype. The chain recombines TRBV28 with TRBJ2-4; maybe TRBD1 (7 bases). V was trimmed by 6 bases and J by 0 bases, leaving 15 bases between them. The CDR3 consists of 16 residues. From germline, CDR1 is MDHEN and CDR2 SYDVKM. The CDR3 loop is CASRWRGTAAKNIQYF. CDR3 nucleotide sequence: TGTGCCAGCAGATGGAGGGGGACAGCAGCCAAAAACATTCAGTACTTC.

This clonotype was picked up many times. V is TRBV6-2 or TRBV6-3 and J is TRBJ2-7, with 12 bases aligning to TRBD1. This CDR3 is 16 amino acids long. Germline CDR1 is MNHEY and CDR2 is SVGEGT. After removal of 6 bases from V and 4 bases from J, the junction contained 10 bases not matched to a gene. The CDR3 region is CASRKGTGGNGYEQYF. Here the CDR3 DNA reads TGTGCCAGCAGAAAGGGGACAGGGGGCAACGGTTACGAGCAGTACTTC.

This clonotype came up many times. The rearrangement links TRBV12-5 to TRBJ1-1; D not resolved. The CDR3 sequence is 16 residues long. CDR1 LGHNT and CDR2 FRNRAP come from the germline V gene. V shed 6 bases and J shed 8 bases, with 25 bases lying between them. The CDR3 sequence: CASGFNPPRSPTEAFF. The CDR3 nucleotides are TGTGCTAGTGGCTTTAATCCACCCAGGAGCCCAACGGAAGCTTTCTTT.

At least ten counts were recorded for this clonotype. CDR3 DNA: TGCAGTGCTAGAGCCCCAGTTCTCTACGAGCAGTACTTC. It encodes CSARAPVLYEQYF. This chain connects TRBV20-1 to TRBJ2-7, with D unresolved. The CDR3 spans 13 residues. V shed 1 base and J shed 3 bases, with 10 bases lying between them. CDR1 is DFQATT and CDR2 is SNEGSKA in the germline V gene (reference sequence).

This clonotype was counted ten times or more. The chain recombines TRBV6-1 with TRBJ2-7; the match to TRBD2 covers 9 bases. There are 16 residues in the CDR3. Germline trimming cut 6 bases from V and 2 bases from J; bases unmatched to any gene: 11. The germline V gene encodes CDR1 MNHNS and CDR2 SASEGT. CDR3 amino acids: CASSRPVAGETYEQYF. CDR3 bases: TGTGCCAGCAGCCGTCCCGTAGCGGGGGAAACCTACGAGCAGTACTTC.

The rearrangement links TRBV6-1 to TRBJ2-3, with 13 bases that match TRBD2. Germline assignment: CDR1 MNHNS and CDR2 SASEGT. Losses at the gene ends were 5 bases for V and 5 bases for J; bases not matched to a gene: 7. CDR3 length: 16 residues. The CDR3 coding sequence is TGTGCCAGCAGTCCGGGACTAGCGGGATTGGTAGATACGCAGTATTTT. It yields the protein CASSPGLAGLVDTQYF.

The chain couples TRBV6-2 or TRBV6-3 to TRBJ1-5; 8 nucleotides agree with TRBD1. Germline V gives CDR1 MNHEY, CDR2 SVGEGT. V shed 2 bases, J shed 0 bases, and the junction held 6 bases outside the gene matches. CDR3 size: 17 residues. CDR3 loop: CASSYDRGRYSNQPQHF. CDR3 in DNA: TGTGCCAGCAGTTACGACAGGGGACGATATAGCAATCAGCCCCAGCATTTT.

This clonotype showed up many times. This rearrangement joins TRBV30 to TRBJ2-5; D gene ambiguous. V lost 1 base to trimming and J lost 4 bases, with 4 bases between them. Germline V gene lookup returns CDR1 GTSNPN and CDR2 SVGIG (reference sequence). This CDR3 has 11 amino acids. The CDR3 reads CAWSAGETQYF. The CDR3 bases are TGTGCCTGGAGTGCCGGAGAGACCCAGTACTTC.

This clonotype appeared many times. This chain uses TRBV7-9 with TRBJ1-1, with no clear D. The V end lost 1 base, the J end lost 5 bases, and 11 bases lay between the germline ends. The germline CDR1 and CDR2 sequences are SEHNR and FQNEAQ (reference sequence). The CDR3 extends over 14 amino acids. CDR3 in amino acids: CASSLGLTGTEAFF. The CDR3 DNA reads TGTGCCAGCAGCTTAGGCCTAACCGGGACTGAAGCTTTCTTT.

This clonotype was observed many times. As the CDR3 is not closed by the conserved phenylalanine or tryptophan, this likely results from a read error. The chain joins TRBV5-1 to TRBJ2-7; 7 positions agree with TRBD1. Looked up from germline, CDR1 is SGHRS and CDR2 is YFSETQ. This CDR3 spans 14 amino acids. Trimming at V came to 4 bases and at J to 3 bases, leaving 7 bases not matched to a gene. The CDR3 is CASSPRQGNYEQYL. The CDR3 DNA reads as TGCGCCAGCAGCCCTAGACAGGGAAACTACGAGCAGTACCTC.

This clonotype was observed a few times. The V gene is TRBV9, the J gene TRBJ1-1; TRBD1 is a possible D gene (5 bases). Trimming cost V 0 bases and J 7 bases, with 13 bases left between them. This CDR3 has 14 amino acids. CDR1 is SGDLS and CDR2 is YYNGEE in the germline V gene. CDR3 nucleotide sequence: TGTGCCAGCAGCGTAGGGGGGAGGAGTGGTGAAGCTTTCTTT. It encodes CASSVGGRSGEAFF.

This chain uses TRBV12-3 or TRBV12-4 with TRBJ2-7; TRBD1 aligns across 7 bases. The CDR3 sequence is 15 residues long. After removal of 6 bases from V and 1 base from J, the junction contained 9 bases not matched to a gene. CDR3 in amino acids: CASSATGAPSYEQYF. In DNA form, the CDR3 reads TGTGCCAGCAGCGCAACAGGGGCACCTTCCTACGAGCAGTACTTC.

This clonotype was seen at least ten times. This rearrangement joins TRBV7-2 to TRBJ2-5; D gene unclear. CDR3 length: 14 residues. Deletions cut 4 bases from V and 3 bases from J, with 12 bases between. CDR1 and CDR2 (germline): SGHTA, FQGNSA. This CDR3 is CASSYGTAKETQYF. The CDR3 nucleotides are TGTGCCAGCAGCTACGGAACTGCGAAAGAGACCCAGTACTTC.

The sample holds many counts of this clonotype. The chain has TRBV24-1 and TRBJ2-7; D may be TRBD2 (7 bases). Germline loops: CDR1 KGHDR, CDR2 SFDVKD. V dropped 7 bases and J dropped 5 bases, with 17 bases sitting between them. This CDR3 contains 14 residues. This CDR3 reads CATSNYREGDEQYF. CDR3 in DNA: TGTGCCACCAGCAACTACAGGGAGGGCGACGAGCAGTACTTC.

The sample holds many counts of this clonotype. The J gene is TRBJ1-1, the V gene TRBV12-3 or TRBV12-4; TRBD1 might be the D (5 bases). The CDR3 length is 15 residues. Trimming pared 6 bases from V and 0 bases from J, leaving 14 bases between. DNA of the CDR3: TGTGCCAGCAGGACCTTCGACAGTATGAACACTGAAGCTTTCTTT. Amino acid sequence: CASRTFDSMNTEAFF.

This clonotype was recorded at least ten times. CDR3 sequence: CASSPLGSEQYF. The DNA for the CDR3 is TGTGCCAGCAGTCCCCTAGGGTCCGAGCAGTACTTC. The chain couples TRBV6-2 or TRBV6-3 to TRBJ2-7; the D is unclear. Per germline, CDR1 MNHEY and CDR2 SVGEGT. The CDR3 runs to 12 residues. V was trimmed by 5 bases and J by 6 bases, leaving 11 bases between them.

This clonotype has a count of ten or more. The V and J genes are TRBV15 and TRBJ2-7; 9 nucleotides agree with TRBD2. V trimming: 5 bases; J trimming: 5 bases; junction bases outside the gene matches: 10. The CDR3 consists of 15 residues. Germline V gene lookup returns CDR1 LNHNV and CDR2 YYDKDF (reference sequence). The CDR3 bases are TGTGCCACCAGCGGGGGGGGACTAGCATCCCACGAGCAGTACTTC. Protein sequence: CATSGGGLASHEQYF. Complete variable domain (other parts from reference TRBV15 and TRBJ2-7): DAMVIQNPRYQVTQFGKPVTLSCSQTLNHNVMYWYQQKSSQAPKLLFHYYDKDFNNEADTPDNFQSRRPNTSFCFLDIRSPGLGDTAMYLCATSGGGLASHEQYFGPGTRLTVT.

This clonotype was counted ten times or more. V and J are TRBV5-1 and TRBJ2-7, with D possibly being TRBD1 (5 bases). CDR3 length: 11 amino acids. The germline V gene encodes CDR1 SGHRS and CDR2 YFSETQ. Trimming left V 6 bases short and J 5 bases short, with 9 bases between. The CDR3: CASNTRDEQYF. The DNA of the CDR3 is TGCGCCAGCAATACCAGGGACGAGCAGTACTTC.

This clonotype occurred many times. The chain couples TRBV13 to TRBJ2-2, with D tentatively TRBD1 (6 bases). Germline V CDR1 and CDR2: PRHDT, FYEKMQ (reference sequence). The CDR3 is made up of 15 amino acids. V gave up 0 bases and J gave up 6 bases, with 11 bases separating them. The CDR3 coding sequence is TGTGCCAGCAGCTTAGGAGGGAACAGGGCCGGGGAGCTGTTTTTT. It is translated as CASSLGGNRAGELFF.

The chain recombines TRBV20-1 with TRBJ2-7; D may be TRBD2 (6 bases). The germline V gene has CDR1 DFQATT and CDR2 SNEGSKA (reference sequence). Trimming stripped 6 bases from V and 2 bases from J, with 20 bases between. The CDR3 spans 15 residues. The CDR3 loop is CSAGEGGGDPYEQYF. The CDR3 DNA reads TGCAGTGCGGGCGAGGGTGGAGGGGACCCCTACGAGCAGTACTTC.

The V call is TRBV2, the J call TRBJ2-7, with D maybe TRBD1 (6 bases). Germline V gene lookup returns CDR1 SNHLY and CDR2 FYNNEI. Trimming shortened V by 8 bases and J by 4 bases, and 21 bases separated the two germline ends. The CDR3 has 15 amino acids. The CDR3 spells CASEGQHRGAYEQYF. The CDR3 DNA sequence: TGTGCCAGCGAAGGACAGCACCGGGGTGCATACGAGCAGTACTTC.

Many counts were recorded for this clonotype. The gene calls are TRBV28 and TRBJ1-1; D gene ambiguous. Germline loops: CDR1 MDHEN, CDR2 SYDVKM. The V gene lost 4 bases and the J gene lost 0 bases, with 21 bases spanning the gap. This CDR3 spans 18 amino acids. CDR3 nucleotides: TGTGCCAGCAGTTCATTGCGGATGCCAGCAGTTTTGAACACTGAAGCTTTCTTT. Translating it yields CASSSLRMPAVLNTEAFF.